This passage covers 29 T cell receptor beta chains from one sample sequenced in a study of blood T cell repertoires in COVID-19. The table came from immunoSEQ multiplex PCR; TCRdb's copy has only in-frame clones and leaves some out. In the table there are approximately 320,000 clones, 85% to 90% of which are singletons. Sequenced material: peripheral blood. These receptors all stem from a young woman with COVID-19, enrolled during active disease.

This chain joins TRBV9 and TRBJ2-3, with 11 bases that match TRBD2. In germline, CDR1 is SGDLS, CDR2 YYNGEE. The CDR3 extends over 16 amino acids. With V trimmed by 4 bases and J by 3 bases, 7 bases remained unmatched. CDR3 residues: CASSSFIAGGTDTQYF. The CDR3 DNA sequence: TGTGCCAGCAGCTCGTTTATAGCGGGGGGGACAGATACGCAGTATTTT.

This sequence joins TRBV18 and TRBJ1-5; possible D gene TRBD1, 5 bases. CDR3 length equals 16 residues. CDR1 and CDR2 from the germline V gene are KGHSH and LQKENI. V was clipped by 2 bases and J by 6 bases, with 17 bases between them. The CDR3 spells CASSPTGQGTGQPQHF. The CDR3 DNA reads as TGTGCCAGCTCACCAACCGGGCAGGGAACTGGTCAGCCCCAGCATTTT.

DNA of the CDR3: TGTGCCAGCAGGCCGATCCTACGGACTAGCGGGGGGGGATTTCCGCAGTATTTT. This translates into CASRPILRTSGGGFPQYF. The rearrangement uses TRBV11-2 and TRBJ2-3; 15 bases agree with TRBD2. This CDR3 has 18 residues. Trimming removed 6 bases from V and 10 bases from J; junction bases left unmatched: 17. From germline, CDR1 is SGHAT and CDR2 FQNNGV.

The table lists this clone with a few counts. CDR3 sequence reads: CASRRQGYEAFF. For the CDR3, the DNA is TGCGCCAGCAGGCGGCAGGGCTATGAAGCTTTCTTT. The chain joins TRBV4-1 to TRBJ1-1; D might be TRBD1 (5 bases). Trimming cost V 6 bases and J 7 bases, with 12 bases left between them. The CDR3 contains 12 residues. From germline, CDR1 is MGHRA and CDR2 YSYEKL.

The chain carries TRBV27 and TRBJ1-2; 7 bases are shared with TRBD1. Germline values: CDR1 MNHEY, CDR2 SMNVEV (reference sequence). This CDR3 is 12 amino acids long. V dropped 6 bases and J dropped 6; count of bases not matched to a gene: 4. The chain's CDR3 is CASRIGGNGYTF. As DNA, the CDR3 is TGTGCCAGCAGGATAGGGGGCAATGGCTACACCTTC.

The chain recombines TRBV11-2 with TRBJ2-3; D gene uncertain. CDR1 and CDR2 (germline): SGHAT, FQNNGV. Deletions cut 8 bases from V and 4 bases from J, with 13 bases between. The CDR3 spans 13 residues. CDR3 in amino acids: CASGHPGSDTQYF. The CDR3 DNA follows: TGTGCCAGCGGGCACCCTGGTTCAGATACGCAGTATTTT.

The CDR3 coding sequence is TGTGCCAGCAGCTTATTCCTAGAAGCTGGAAACACCATATATTTT. This translates into CASSLFLEAGNTIYF. This chain uses TRBV11-2 with TRBJ1-3; no clear D gene. Between the trimmed V and J ends, which lost 2 bases and 2 bases, there was a span of 10 bases. The CDR3 runs to 15 residues. The germline V gene has CDR1 SGHAT and CDR2 FQNNGV. The full variable domain, in which reference TRBV11-2 and TRBJ1-3 provide the parts outside the CDR3, is EAGVAQSPRYKIIEKRQSVAFWCNPISGHATLYWYQQILGQGPKLLIQFQNNGVVDDSQLPKDRFSAERLKGVDSTLKIQPAKLEDSAVYLCASSLFLEAGNTIYFGEGSWLTVV.

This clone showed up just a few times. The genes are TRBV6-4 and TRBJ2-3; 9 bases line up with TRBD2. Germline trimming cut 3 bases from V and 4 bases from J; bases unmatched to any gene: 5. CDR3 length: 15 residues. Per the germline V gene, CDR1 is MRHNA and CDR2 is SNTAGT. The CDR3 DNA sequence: TGTGCCAGCAGTGATCGCGGGGGGGCCGCAGATACGCAGTATTTT. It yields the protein CASSDRGGAADTQYF.

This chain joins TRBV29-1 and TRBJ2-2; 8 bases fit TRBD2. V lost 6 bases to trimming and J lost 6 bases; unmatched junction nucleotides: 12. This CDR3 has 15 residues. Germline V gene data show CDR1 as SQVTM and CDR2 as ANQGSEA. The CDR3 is CSVGGAVGQAGELFF. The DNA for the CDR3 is TGCAGCGTCGGGGGGGCGGTAGGGCAGGCCGGGGAGCTGTTTTTT.

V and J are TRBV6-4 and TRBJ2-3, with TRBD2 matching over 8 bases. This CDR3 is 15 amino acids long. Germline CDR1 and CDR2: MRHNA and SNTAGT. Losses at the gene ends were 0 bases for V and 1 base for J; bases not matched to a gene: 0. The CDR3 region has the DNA TGTGCCAGCAGTGACTCTAGCGGGGGCACAGATACGCAGTATTTT. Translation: CASSDSSGGTDTQYF.

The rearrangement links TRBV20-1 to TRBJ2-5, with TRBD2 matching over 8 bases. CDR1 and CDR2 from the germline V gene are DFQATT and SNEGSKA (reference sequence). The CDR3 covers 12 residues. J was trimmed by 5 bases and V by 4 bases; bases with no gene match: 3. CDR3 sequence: CSANERGETQYF. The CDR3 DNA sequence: TGCAGTGCTAATGAGCGGGGGGAGACCCAGTACTTC.

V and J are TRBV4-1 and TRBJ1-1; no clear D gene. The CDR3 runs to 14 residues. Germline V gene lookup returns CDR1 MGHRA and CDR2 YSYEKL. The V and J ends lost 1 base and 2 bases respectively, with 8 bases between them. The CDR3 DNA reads TGCGCCAGCAGCCAAGGTCGGTTCAACACTGAAGCTTTCTTT. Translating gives CASSQGRFNTEAFF.

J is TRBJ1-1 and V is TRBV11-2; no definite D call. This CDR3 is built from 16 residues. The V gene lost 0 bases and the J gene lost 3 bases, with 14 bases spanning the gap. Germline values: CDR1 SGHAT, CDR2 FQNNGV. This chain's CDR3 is CASSLDLRLLYTEAFF. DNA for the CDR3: TGTGCCAGCAGCTTAGATCTTCGATTACTTTACACTGAAGCTTTCTTT.

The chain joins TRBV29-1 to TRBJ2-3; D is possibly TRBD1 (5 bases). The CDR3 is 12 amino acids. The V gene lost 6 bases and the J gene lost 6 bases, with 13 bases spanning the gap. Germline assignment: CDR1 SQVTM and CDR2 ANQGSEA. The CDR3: CSVMDKEDTQYF. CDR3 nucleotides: TGCAGCGTGATGGACAAGGAGGATACGCAGTATTTT.

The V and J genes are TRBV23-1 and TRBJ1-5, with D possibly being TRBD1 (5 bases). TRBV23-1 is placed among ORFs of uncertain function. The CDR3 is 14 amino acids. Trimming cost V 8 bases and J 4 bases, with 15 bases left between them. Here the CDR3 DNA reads TGCGCCAGCCGGCCCGGGGGTAAGAATCAGCCCCAGCATTTT. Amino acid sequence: CASRPGGKNQPQHF.

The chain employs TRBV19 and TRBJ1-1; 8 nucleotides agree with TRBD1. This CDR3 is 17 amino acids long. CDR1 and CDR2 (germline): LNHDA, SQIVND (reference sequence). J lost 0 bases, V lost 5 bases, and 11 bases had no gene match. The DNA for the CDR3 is TGTGCCAGTAGTCCCAGGACAGGGAACCGCATGAACACTGAAGCTTTCTTT. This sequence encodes CASSPRTGNRMNTEAFF.

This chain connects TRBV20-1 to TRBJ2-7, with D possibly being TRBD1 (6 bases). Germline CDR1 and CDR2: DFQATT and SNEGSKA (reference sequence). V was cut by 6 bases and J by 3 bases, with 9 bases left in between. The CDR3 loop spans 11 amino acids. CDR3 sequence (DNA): TGCAGTGCGCCGACAGGCTACGAGCAGTACTTC. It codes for CSAPTGYEQYF.

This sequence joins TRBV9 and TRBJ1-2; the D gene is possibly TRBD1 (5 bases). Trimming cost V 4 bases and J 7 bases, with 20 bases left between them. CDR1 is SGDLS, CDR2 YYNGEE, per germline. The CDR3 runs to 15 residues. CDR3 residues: CASSPTAGYGFGYTF. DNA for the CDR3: TGTGCCAGCAGCCCCACGGCAGGGTATGGTTTTGGCTACACCTTC. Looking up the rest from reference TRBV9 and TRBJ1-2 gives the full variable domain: DSGVTQTPKHLITATGQRVTLRCSPRSGDLSVYWYQQSLDQGLQFLIQYYNGEERAKGNILERFSAQQFPDLHSELNLSSLELGDSALYFCASSPTAGYGFGYTFGSGTRLTVV.

The CDR3 loop reads CASSVGPTEYNEQFF. DNA for the CDR3: TGTGCCAGCAGCGTAGGACCCACAGAGTACAATGAGCAGTTCTTC. The gene calls are TRBV9 and TRBJ2-1; D is unresolved. Trimming removed 0 bases from V and 4 bases from J, with 11 bases in between. CDR1 and CDR2 from the germline V gene are SGDLS and YYNGEE. This CDR3 comprises 15 residues.

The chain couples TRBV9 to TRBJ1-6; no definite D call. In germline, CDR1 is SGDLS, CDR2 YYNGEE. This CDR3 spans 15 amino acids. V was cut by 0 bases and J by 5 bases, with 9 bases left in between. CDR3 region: CASSVGAGNNSPLHF. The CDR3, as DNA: TGTGCCAGCAGCGTAGGGGCAGGCAATAATTCACCCCTCCACTTT.

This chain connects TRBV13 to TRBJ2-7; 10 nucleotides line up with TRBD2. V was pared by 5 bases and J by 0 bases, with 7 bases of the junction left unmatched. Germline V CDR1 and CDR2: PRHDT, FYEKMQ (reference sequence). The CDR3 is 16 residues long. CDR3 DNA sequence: TGTGCCAGCAGCCGCAGCGGGGGGGCCCCCTCCTACGAGCAGTACTTC. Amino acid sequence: CASSRSGGAPSYEQYF. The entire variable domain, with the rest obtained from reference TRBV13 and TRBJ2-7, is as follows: AAGVIQSPRHLIKEKRETATLKCYPIPRHDTVYWYQQGPGQDPQFLISFYEKMQSDKGSIPDRFSAQQFSDYHSELNMSSLELGDSALYFCASSRSGGAPSYEQYFGPGTRLTVT.

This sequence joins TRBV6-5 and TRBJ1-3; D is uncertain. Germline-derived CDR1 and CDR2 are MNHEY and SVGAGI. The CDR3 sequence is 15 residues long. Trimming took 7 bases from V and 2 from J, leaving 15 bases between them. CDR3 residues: CASTERRGTGNTIYF. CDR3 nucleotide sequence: TGTGCCAGCACCGAAAGACGAGGGACTGGAAACACCATATATTTT.

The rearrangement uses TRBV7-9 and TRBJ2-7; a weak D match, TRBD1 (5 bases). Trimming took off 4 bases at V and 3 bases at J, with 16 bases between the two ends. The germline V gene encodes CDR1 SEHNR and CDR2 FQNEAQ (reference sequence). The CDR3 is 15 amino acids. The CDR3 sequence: CASSSSKGSLYEQYF. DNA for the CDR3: TGTGCCAGCAGCTCGTCAAAGGGGTCACTCTACGAGCAGTACTTC.

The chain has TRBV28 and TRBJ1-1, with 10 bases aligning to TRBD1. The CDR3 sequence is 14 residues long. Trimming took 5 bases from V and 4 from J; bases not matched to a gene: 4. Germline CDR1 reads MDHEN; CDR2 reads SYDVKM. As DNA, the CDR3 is TGTGCCAGCAGTACCGACAGGGGGCGCACTGAAGCTTTCTTT. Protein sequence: CASSTDRGRTEAFF.

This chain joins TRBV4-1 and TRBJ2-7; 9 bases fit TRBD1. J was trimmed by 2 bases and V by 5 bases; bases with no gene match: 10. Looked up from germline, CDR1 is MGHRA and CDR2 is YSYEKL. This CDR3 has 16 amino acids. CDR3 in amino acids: CASSKQGATGAYEQYF. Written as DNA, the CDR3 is TGCGCCAGCAGCAAACAGGGGGCTACAGGGGCCTACGAGCAGTACTTC.

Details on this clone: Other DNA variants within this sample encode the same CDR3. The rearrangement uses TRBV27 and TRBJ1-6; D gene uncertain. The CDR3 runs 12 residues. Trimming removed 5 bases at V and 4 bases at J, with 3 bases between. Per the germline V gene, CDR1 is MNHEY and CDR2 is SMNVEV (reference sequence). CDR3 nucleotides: TGTGCCAGCAGTCTTTATAATTCACCCCTCCACTTT. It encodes CASSLYNSPLHF.

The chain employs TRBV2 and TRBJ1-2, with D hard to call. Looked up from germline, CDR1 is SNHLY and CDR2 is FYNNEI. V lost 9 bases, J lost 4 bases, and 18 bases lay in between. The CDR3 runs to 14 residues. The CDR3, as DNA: TGTGCCAGTTGCCGAGGGATCAGGACCTATGGCTACACCTTC. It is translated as CASCRGIRTYGYTF.

As DNA, the CDR3 is TGTGCCAGCAGCTCAACATATGGACAAACTAATGAAAAACTGTTTTTT. Residues: CASSSTYGQTNEKLFF. The genes are TRBV7-8 and TRBJ1-4; perhaps TRBD1 as D (5 bases). From germline, CDR1 is SGHVS and CDR2 FQNEAQ. Trimming took 4 bases from V and 1 from J, leaving 13 bases between them. This CDR3 has 16 amino acids.

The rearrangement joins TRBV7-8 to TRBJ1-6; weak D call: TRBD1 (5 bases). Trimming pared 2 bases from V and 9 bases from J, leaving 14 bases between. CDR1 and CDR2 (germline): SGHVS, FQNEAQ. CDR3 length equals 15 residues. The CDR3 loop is CASSLIVGVPSPLHF. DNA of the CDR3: TGTGCCAGCAGCTTAATTGTAGGGGTACCTTCACCCCTCCACTTT.